The following is a T cell receptor beta chain sequence with its context. The sample belongs to a study of sequential checkpoint blockade in melanoma. Germline trimming cut 6 bases from V and 2 bases from J; bases unmatched to any gene: 11. The V gene's germline CDR1 is SQVTM and CDR2 ANQGSEA. The length of the CDR3 is 16 residues. Generated by immunoSEQ multiplex PCR, the TCRdb table keeps only in-frame clones and is missing some. Among some 5,800 clones listed, 87% were seen once. The treatment here: randomized to nivolumab then ipilimumab (arm A) or the reverse (arm B). PBMC sorting kept live CD3+CD8+ cells without CD19 or CD56.

The sample consisted of CD8+ T cells sorted from blood (inferred from file names), taken from a patient given nivolumab and ipilimumab in sequence. The rearrangement uses TRBV29-1 and TRBJ2-2, with 8 nucleotides matching TRBD1. The clonotype was recovered from a human donor with melanoma. The CDR3 loop is CSVGVRDRSNTGELFF. For the CDR3, the DNA is TGCAGCGTCGGAGTTAGGGACAGGTCTAACACCGGGGAGCTGTTTTTT.